This TCR beta chain was profiled in a study of spatial heterogeneity in lung cancer. Turning to the study itself: Alpha-chain sequences were consistently detected less often than beta-chain sequences. Study results and caveats: The study found ubiquitous expanded tumor TCRs in blood more at resection than follow-up.

CDR1 LGHDT and CDR2 YNNKEL come from the germline V gene (reference sequence). CDR3 length equals 18 residues. V shed 4 bases, J shed 0 bases, and the junction held 6 bases outside the gene matches. The sample's time point: blood at routine non-recurrence follow-up after resection. Whole RNA from tumor, nontumor lung or frozen PBMC was sequenced unsorted. TCRdb recomputed calls from the 5' RACE reads with MiXCR, one row per CDR3 protein. The sample comprises 40,000 to 50,000 distinct CDR3 sequences, about 10% of which are singletons, and roughly a sixth rests with the top ten. This clonotype occurred many times. Its matching antigen is unknown.

The clonotype originates from a female donor with early-stage non-small cell lung cancer. This chain links TRBV3-1 with TRBJ2-6, with 10 bases lining up with TRBD2. The sequencing here drew on PBMCs, taken at follow-up. The CDR3 DNA reads TGTGCCAGCAGCCCCAGACTAGCGGGTGACTCTGGGGCCAACGTCCTGACTTTC. Translated, it gives CASSPRLAGDSGANVLTF.